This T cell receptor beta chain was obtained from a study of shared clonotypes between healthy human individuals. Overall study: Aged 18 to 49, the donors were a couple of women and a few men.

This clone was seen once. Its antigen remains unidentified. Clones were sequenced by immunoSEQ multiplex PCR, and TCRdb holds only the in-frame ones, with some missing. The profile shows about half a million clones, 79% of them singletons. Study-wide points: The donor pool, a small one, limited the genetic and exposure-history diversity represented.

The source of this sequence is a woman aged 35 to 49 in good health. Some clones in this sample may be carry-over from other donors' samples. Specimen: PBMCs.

The CDR3: CASSLRTNTGELFF. DNA of the CDR3: TGTGCCAGCAGTTTGAGGACGAACACCGGGGAGCTGTTTTTT. This rearrangement joins TRBV28 to TRBJ2-2; D uncertain. V lost 3 bases to trimming and J lost 0 bases, with 5 bases between them. Germline V gene data show CDR1 as MDHEN and CDR2 as SYDVKM. This CDR3 region has 14 residues.